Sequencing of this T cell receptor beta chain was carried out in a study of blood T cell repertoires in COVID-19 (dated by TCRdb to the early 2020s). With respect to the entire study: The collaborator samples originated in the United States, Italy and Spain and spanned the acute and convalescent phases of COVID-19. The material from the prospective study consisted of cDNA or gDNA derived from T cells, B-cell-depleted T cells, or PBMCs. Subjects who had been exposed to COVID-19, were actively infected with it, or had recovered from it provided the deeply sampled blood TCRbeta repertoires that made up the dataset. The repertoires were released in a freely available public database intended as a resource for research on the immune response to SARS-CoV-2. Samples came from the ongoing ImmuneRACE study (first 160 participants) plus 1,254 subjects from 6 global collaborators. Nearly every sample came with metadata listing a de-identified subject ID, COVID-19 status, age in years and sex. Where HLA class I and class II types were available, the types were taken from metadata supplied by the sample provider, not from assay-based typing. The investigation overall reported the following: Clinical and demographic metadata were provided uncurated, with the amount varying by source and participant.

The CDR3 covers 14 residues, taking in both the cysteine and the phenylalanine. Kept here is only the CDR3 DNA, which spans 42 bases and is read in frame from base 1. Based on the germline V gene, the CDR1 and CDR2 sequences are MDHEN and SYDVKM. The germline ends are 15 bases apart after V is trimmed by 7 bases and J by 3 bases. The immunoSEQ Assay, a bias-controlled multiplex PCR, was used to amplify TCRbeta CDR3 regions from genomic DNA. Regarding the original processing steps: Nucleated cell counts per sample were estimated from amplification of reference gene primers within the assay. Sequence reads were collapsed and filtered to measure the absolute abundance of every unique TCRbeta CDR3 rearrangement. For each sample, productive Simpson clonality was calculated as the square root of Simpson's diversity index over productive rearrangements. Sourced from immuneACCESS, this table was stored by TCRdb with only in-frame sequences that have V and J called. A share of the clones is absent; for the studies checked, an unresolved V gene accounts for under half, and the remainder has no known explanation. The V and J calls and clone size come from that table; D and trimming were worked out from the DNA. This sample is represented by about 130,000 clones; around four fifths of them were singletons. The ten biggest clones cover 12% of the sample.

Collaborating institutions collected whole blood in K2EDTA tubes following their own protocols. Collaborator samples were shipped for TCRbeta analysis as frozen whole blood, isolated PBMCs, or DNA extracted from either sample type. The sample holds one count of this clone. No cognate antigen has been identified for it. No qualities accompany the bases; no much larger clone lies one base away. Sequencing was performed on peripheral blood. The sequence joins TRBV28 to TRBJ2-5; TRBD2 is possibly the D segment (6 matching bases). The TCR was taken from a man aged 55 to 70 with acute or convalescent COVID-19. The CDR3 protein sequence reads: CASIRGGTKETQYF. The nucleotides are TGTGCCAGCATCCGCGGCGGGACCAAAGAGACCCAGTACTTC.